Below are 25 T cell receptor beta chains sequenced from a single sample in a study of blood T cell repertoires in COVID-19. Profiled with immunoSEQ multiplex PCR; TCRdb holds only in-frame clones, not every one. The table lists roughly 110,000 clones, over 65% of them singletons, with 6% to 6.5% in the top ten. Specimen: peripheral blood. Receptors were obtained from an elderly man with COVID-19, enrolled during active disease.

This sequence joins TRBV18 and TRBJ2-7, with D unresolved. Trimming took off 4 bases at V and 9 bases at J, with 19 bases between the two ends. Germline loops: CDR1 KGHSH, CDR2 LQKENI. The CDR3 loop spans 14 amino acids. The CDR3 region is CASSQNSGETGQYF. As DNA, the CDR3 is TGTGCCAGCTCACAGAATAGTGGAGAAACGGGGCAGTACTTC.

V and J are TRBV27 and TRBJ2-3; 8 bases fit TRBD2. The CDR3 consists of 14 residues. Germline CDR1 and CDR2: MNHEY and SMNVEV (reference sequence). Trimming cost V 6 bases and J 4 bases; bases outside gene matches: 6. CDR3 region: CASSPGLDSDTQYF. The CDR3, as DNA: TGTGCCAGCAGCCCGGGACTAGACTCAGATACGCAGTATTTT.

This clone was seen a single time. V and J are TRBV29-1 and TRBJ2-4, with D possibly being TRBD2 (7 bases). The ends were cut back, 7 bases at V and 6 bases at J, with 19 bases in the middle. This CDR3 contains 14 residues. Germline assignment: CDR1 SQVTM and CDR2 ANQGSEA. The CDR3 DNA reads TGCAGCGCTGGGGAGGGGGGCGTTTTAAACATTCAGTACTTC. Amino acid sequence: CSAGEGGVLNIQYF. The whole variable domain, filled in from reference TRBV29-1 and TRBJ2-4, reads SAVISQKPSRDICQRGTSLTIQCQVDSQVTMMFWYRQQPGQSLTLIATANQGSEATYESGFVIDKFPISRPNLTFSTLTVSNMSPEDSSIYLCSAGEGGVLNIQYFGAGTRLSVL.

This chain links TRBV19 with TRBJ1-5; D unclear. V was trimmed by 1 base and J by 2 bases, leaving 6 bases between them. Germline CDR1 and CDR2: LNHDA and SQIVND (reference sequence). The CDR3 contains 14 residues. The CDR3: CASSIVIGNQPQHF. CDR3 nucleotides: TGTGCCAGTAGTATAGTTATTGGCAATCAGCCCCAGCATTTT.

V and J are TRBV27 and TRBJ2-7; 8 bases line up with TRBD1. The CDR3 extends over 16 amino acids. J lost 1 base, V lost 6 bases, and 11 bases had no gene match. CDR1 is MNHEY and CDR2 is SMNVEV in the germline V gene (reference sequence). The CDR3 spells CASSHRGRRGSYEQYF. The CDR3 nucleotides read TGTGCCAGCAGCCACAGGGGGAGAAGGGGGTCCTACGAGCAGTACTTC.

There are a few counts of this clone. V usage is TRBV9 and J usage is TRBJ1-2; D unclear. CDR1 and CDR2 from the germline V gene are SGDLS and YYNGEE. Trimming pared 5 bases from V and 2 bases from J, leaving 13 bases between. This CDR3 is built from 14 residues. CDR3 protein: CASRPTAANYGYTF. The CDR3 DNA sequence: TGTGCCAGCAGACCTACGGCGGCCAACTATGGCTACACCTTC.

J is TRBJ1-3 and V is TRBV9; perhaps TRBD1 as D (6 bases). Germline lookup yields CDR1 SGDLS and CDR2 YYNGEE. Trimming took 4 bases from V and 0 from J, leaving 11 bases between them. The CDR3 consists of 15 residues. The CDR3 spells CASSRTGSSGNTIYF. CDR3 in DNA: TGTGCCAGCAGCAGAACAGGGAGCTCTGGAAACACCATATATTTT.

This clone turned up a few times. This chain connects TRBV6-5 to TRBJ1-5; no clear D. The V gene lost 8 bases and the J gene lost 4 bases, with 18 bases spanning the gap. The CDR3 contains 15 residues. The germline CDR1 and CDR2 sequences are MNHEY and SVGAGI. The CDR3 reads CASFKYGGGNQPQHF. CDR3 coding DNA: TGTGCCAGCTTCAAATACGGAGGAGGGAATCAGCCCCAGCATTTT.

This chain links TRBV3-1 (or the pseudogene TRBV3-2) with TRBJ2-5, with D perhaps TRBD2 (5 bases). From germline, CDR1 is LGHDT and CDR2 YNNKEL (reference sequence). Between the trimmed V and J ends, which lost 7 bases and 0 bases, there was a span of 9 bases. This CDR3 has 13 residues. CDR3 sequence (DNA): TGTGCCAGCATGGCGGGCAACCAAGAGACCCAGTACTTC. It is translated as CASMAGNQETQYF.

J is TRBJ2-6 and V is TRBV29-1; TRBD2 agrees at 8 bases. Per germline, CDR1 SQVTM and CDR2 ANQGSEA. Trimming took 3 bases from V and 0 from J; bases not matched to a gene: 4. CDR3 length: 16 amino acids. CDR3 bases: TGCAGCGTTGATTCGAGCGGGGGCTCTGGGGCCAACGTCCTGACTTTC. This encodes CSVDSSGGSGANVLTF.

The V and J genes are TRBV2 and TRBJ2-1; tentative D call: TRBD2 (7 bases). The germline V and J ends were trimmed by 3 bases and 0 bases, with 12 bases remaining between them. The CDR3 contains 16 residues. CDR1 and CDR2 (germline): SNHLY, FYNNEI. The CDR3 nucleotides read TGTGCCAGCAGTGAGCCCGGGGGGCCCTCCTACAATGAGCAGTTCTTC. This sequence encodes CASSEPGGPSYNEQFF.

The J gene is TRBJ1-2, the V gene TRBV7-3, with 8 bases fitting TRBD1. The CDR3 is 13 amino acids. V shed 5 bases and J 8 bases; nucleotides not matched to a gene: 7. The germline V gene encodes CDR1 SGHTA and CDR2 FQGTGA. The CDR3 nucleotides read TGTGCCAGCAGCCCCGGACAGGGCCAAGGCTACACCTTC. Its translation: CASSPGQGQGYTF.

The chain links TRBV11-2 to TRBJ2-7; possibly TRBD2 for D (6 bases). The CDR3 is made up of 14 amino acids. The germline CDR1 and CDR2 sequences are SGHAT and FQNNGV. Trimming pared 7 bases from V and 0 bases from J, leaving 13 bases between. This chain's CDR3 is CASKEGHSSYEQYF. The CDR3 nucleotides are TGTGCCAGCAAGGAGGGCCACAGCTCCTACGAGCAGTACTTC.

Written as DNA, the CDR3 is TGTGCCAGCAGCCGCGCAAATCAAGAGACCCAGTACTTC. Translated, it gives CASSRANQETQYF. The chain links TRBV28 to TRBJ2-5, with no clear D. The CDR3 is made up of 13 amino acids. Per the germline V gene, CDR1 is MDHEN and CDR2 is SYDVKM. V was pared by 6 bases and J by 2 bases, with 10 bases between.

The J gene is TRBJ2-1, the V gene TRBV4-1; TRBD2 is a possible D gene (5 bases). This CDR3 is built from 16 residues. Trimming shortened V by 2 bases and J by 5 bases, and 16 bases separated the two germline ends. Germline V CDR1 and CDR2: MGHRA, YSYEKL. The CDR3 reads CASSQSVASPNNEQFF. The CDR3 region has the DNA TGCGCCAGCAGCCAAAGCGTTGCTAGCCCCAACAATGAGCAGTTCTTC.

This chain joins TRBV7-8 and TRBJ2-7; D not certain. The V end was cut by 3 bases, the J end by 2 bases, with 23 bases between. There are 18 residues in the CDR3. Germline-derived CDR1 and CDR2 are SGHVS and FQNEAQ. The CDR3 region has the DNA TGTGCCAGCAGCTTTTACCCTCTAGAAACAAAGGCGGCCTACGAGCAGTACTTC. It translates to CASSFYPLETKAAYEQYF.

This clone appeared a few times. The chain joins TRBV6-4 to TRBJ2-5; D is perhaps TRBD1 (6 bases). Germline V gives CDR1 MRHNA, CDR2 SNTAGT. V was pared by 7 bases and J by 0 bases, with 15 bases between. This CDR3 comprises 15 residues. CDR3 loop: CASTPPGQNQETQYF. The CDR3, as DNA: TGTGCCAGCACCCCCCCAGGACAGAACCAAGAGACCCAGTACTTC.

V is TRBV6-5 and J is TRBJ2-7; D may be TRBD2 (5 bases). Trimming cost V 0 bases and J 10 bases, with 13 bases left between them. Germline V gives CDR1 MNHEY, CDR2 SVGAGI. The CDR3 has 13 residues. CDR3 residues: CASSYSGVTRQYF. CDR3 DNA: TGTGCCAGCAGTTACTCGGGAGTTACGAGACAGTACTTC.

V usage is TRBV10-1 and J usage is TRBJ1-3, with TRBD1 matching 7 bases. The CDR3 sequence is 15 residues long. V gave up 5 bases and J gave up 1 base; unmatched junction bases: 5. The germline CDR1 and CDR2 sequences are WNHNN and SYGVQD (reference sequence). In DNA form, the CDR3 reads TGCGCCAGCAGTCCCGGGACAGCTTCTGGAAACACCATATATTTT. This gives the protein CASSPGTASGNTIYF.

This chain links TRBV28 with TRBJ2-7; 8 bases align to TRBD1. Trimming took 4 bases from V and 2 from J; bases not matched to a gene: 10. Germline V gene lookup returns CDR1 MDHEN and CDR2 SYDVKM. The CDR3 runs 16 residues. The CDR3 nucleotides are TGTGCCAGCAGTTCACTAAATTCAGGGGGCCCCTACGAGCAGTACTTC. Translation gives CASSSLNSGGPYEQYF.

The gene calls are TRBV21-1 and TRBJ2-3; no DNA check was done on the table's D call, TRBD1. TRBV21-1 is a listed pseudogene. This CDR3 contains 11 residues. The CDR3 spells CASSTEGEQYF. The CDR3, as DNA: TGTGCCAGCAGCACCGAGGGGGAGCAGTATTTT.

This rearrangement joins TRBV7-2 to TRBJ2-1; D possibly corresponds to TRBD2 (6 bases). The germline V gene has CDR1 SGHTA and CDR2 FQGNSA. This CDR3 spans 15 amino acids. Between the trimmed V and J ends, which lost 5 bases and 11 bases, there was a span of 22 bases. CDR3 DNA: TGTGCCAGCAGCCAGAGTTTGGGGGGTGGTGGTAAGCAGTTCTTC. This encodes CASSQSLGGGGKQFF.

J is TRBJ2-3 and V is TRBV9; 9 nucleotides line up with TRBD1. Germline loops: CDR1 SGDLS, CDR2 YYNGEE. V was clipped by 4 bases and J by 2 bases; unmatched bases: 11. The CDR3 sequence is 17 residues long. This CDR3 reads CASSPQGAGGFTDTQYF. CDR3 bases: TGTGCCAGCAGCCCACAGGGGGCAGGGGGCTTCACAGATACGCAGTATTTT.

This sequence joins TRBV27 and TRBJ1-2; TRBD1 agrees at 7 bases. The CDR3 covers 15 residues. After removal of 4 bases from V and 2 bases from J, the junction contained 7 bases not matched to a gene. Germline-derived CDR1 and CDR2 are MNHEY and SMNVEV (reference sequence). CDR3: CASSSRQGGNYGYTF. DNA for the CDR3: TGTGCCAGCAGTTCCAGACAGGGCGGGAACTATGGCTACACCTTC.

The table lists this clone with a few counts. The CDR3 is CASSLYGQGLNSPLHF. The CDR3 DNA is TGTGCCAGCAGTTTATACGGACAGGGTTTGAATTCACCCCTCCACTTT. The chain is built from TRBV27 and TRBJ1-6; TRBD1 agrees at 8 bases. The CDR3 consists of 16 residues. Per germline, CDR1 MNHEY and CDR2 SMNVEV (reference sequence). V shed 1 base, J shed 7 bases, and the junction held 6 bases outside the gene matches.